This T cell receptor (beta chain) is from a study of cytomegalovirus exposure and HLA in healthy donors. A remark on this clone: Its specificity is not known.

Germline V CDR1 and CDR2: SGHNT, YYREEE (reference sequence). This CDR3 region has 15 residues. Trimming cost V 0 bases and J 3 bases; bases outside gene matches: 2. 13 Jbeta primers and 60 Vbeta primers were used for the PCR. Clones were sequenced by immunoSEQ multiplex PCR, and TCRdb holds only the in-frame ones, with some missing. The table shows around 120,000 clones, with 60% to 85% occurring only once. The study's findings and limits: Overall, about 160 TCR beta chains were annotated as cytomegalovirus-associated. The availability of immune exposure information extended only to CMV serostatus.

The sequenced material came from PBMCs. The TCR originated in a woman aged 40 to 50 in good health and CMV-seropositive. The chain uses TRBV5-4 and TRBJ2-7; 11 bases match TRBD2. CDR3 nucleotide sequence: TGTGCCAGCAGCTTGGGACTAGCGGGAATCTACGAGCAGTACTTC. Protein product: CASSLGLAGIYEQYF.